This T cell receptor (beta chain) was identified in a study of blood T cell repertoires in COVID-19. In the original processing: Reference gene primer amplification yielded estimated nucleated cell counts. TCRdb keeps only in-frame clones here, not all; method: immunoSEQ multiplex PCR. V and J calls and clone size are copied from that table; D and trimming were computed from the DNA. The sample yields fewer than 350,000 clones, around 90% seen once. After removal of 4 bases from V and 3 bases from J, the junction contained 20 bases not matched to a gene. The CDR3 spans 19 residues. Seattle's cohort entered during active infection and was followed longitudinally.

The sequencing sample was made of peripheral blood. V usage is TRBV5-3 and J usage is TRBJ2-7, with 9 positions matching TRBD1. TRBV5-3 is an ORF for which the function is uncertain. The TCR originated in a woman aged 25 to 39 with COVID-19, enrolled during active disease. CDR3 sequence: CARSPSGQGEVFFIYEQYF. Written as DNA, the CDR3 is TGTGCCAGAAGCCCGTCGGGACAGGGTGAAGTTTTTTTTATCTACGAGCAGTACTTC.